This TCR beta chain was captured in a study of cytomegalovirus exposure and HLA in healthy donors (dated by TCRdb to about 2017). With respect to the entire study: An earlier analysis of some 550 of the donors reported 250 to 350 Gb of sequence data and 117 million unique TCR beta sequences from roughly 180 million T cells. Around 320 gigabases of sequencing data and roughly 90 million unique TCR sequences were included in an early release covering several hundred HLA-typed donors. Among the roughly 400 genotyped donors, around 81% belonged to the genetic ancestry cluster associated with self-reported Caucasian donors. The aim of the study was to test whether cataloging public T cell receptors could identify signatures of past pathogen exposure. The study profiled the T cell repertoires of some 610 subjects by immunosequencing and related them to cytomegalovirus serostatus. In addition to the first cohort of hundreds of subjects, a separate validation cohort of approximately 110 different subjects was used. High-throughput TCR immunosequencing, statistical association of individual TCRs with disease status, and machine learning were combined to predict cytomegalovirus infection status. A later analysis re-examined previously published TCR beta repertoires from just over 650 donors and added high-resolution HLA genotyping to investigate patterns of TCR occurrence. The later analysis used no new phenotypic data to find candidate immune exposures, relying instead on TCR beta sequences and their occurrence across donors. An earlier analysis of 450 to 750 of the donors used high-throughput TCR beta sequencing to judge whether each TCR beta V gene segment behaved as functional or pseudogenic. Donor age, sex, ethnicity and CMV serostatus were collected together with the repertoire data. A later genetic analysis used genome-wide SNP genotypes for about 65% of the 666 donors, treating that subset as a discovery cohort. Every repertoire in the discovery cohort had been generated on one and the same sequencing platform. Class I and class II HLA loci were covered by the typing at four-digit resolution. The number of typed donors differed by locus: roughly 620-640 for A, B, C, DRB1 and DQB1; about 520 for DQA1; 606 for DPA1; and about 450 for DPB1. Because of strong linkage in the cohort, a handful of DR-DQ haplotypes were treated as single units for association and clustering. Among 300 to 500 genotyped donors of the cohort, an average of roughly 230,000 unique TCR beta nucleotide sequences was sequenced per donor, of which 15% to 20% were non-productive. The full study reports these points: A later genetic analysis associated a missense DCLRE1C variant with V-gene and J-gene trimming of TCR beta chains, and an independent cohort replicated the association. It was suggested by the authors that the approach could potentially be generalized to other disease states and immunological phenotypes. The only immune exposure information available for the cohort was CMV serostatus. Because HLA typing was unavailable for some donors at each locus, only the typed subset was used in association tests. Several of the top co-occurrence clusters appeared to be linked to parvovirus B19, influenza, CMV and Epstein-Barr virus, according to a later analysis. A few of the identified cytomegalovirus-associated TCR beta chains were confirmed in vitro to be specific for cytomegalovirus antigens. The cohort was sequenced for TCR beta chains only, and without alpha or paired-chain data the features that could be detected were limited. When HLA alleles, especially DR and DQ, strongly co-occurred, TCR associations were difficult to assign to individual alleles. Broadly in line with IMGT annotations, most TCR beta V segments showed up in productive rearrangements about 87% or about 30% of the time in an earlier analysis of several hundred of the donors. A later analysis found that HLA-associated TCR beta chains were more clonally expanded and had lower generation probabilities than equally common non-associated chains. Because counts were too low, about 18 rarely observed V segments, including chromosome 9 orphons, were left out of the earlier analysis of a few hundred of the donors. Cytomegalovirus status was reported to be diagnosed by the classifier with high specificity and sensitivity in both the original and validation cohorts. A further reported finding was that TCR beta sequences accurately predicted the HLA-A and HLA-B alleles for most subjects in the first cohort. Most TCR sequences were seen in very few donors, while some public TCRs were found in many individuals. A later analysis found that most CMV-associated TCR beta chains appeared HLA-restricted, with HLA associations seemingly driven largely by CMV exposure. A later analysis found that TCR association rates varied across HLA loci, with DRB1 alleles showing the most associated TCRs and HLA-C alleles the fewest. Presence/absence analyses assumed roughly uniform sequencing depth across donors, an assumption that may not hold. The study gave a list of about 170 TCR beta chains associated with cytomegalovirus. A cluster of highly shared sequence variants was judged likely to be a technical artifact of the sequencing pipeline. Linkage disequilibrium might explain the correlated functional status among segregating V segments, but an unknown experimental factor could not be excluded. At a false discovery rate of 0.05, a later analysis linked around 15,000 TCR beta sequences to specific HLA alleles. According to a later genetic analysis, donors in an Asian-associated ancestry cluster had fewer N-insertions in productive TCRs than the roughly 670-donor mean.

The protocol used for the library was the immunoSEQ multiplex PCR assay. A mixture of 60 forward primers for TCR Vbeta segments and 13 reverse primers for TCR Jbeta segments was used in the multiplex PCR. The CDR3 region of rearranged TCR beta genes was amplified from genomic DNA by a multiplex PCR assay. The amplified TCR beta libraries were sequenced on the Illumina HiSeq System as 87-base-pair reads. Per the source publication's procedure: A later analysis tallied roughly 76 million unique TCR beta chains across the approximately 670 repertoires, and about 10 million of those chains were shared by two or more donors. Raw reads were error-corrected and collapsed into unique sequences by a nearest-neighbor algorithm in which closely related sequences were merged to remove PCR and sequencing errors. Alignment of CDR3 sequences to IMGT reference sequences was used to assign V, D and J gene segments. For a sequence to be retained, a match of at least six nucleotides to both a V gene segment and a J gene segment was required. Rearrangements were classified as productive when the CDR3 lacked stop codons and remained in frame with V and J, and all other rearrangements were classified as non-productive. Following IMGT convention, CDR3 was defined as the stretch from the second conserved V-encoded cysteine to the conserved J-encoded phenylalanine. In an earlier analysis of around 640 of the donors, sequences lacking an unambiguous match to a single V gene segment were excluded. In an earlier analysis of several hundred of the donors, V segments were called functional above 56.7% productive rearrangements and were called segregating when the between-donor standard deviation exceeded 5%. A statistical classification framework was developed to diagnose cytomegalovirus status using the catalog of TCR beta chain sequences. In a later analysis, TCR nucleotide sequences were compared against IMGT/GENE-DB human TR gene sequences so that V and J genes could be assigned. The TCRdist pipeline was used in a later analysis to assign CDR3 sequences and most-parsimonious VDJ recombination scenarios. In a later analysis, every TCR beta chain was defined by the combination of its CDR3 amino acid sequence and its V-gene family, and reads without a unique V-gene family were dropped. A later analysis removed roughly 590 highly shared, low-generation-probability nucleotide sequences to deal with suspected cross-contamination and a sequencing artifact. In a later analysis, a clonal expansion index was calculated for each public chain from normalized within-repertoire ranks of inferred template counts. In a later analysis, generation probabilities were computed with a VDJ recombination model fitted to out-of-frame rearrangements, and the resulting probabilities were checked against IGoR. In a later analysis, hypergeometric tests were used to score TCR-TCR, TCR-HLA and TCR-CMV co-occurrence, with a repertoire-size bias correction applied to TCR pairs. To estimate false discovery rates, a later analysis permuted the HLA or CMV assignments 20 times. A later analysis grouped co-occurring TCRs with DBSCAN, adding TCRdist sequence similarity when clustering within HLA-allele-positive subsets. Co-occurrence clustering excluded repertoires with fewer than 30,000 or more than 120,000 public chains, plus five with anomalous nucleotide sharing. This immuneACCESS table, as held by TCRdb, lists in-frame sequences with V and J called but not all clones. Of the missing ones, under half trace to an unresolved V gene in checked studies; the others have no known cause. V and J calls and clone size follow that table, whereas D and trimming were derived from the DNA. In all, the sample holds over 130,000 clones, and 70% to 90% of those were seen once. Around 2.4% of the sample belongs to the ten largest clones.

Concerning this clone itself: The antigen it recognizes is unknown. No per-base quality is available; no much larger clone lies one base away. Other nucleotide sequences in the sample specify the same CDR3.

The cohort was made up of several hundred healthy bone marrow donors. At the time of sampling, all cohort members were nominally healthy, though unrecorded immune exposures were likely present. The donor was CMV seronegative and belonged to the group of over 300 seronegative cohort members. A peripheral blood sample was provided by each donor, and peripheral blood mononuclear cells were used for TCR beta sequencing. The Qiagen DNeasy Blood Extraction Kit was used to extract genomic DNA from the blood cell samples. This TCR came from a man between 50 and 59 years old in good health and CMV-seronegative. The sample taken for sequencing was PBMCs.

The CDR3 in this case is CAWGQGSYGYTF. The DNA is as follows: TGTGCCTGGGGACAGGGGAGCTATGGCTACACCTTC. The sequence links TRBV30 to TRBJ1-2, with 9 bases matching TRBD1. Per the germline V gene (reference sequence), GTSNPN is the CDR1 and SVGIG is the CDR2. After removal of 5 bases from V and 4 bases from J, the junction retains 2 bases not matched to a gene. From its cysteine to its phenylalanine, the CDR3 spans 12 amino acids. Only CDR3 DNA is held: 36 bases, read in frame from base 1.